Listed below are T cell receptor beta chains from one sample, sequenced in a study of CD8+CD57+ T cells in acquired aplastic anemia. MiXCR, run by TCRdb on the reads, gives a single entry per CDR3 protein. The profile shows about 130,000 distinct CDR3 sequences, about 40% of them singletons. The sequencing sample was made of sorted CD4+, CD8+, or CD8+CD57+ T cells (not recorded which) from PBMCs. Source of these receptors: a human donor in good health, serving as a control. The CDR3 runs from the conserved cysteine through the conserved F or W. D genes are given only for firm matches. A clone size is listed for some rows: how often the clone was seen (once, few, many), or a class if it is expanded.

TRBJ2-7 TRBV4-3 - - TGCGCCAGCAGCCAAGAGAGAGCGGCCTCCTACGAGCAGTACTTC CASSQERAASYEQYF
TRBJ2-3 TRBV15 - - TGTGCCCCAGCTGAGGCAGCAGATACGCAGTATTTT CAPAEAADTQYF
TRBJ2-1 TRBV5-1 - TRBD2 TGCGCCAGCACCAGTGTTGTTACTAGCGGGAGTTGGGATGAGCAGTTCTTC CASTSVVTSGSWDEQFF
TRBJ2-1 TRBV11-3 many - TGTGCCAGCAGTGGTCTAGACTCCTACAATGAGCAGTTCTTC CASSGLDSYNEQFF
TRBJ2-7 TRBV2 - TRBD2 TGTGCCAGCAGTCCCCGCGGCGGGAGGGTCGAGCAGTACTTC CASSPRGGRVEQYF
TRBJ2-3 TRBV5-1 many - TGCGCCAGCAGCGTCCCGGATGTGGCAGATACGCAGTATTTT CASSVPDVADTQYF
TRBJ1-5 TRBV15 - - TGTGCCACCAGCCCCCCAAGTCGGCAGCCCCAGCATTTT CATSPPSRQPQHF
TRBJ1-6 TRBV10-3 few - TGTGCCATCAGTGCGGACACCGCTGCACCCCTCCACTTT CAISADTAAPLHF
TRBJ2-7 TRBV5-4 many TRBD2 TGTGCCAGCAGCTTGTCGTTGGGACTAGCGGGGGCCTCCTACGAGCAGTACTTC CASSLSLGLAGASYEQYF
TRBJ1-2 TRBV19 many - TGTGCCAGTAGGTTATCAGGGAGGGAGAGCTACACCTTC CASRLSGRESYTF
TRBJ1-2 TRBV25-1 - - TGTGCCAGCAGTGATTTTGGCAGGCTAGGCGGCTACGCCTTC CASSDFGRLGGYAF
TRBJ1-6 TRBV20-1 many TRBD1 TGCAGTGCTCCCGGCAGGGGGATCCTGGATTCACCCCTCCACTTT CSAPGRGILDSPLHF
TRBJ1-2 TRBV11-3 - - TGTGCCAGCAGCTTAGGGGAGGGGTCGGATGGCTACACCTTC CASSLGEGSDGYTF
TRBJ2-6 TRBV20-1 many - TGCAGTGCCCCGGGACACGGAAGCTCTGGGGCCAACGTCCTGACTTTC CSAPGHGSSGANVLTF
TRBJ1-1 TRBV2 many TRBD1 TGTGCCAGCAGTTCTGGACCTCCGGACAGGGGGGGCACTGAAGCTTTCTTT CASSSGPPDRGGTEAFF
TRBJ2-1 TRBV20-1 many TRBD2 TGCAGTGCTAGAGTACCAGCGGGGGGGTCCTACAATGAGCAGTTCTTC CSARVPAGGSYNEQFF
TRBJ2-3 TRBV9 few TRBD2 TGTGCCAGCAGCGTGGGACTAGCGGGACGGATGGGCACAGATACGCAGTATTTT CASSVGLAGRMGTDTQYF
TRBJ2-5 TRBV20-1 - TRBD2 TGCAGTGCCAGCAGGGCAGCGGGGGCTCAAGAGACCCAGTACTTC CSASRAAGAQETQYF
TRBJ2-3 TRBV5-5 few - TGTGCCAGCAGCTCGGGTGAGGTAGGGCGAGATACGCAGTATTTT CASSSGEVGRDTQYF
TRBJ2-5 TRBV2 - TRBD2 TGTGCCAGCAGTAGCTATGCGGGGGAAGAGACCCAGTACTTC CASSSYAGEETQYF
TRBJ1-6 TRBV19 many - TGTGCCAGTAGTATAGGCTCACAGGGCCTCAATTCACCCCTCCACTTT CASSIGSQGLNSPLHF
TRBJ2-3 TRBV12-3/TRBV12-4 - TRBD1 TGTGCCAGCAGCCGGGACAGGGGAACCACAGATACGCAGTATTTT CASSRDRGTTDTQYF
TRBJ1-2 TRBV6-1 - - TGTGCCAGCAGTGAAGGCACCCCTAGCACCTTC CASSEGTPSTF
TRBJ2-5 TRBV15 - - TGTGCCACCAGCGGCCCCCGCACGGGAGAGACCCAGTACTTC CATSGPRTGETQYF
TRBJ2-2 TRBV2 few - TGTGCCAGCAGCCCGAACACCGGGGAGCTGTTTTTT CASSPNTGELFF
TRBJ2-3 TRBV30 few - TGTGCCGCCCGCACCCCGGTCACAGATACGCAGTATTTT CAARTPVTDTQYF
TRBJ1-1 TRBV6-1 many - TGTGCCAGCAACGGGGGTCGGAACACTGAAGCTTTCTTT CASNGGRNTEAFF
TRBJ1-6 TRBV7-2 few - TGTGCCAGCACCGGGGCCGGGTCCCTCCACTTT CASTGAGSLHF
TRBJ2-3 TRBV6-1 many TRBD2 TGTGCCAGCAGTGGTAGCGGGTATAGGACAGATACGCAGTATTTT CASSGSGYRTDTQYF
TRBJ2-7 TRBV11-1 - - TGTGCCAGCAGCTTACCGGACGGGGGAGTTTACGCGAACAACTACGAGCAGTACTTC CASSLPDGGVYANNYEQYF
TRBJ1-3 TRBV11-2 - - TGTGCCAGCAGCCAGGACCTCTTCTCTGGAAACACCATATATTTT CASSQDLFSGNTIYF
TRBJ1-1 TRBV5-1 many - TGCGCCAGCAGTCCGGAGGTGGAGAACACTGAAGCTTTCTTT CASSPEVENTEAFF
TRBJ2-1 TRBV12-3/TRBV12-4 few - TGTGCCAGCACAACAACTGGAAGAGGGGGGCCGGACAATGAGCAGTTCTTC CASTTTGRGGPDNEQFF
TRBJ1-1 TRBV20-1 - - TGCAGTGCTAGCGGCGGCAGCATGAACACTGAAGCTTTCTTT CSASGGSMNTEAFF
TRBJ1-1 TRBV4-2 many - TGTGCCAGCACGAAAGCCTGGACGGGGAACACTGAAGCTTTCTTT CASTKAWTGNTEAFF
TRBJ1-1 TRBV6-5 - TRBD1 TGTGCCAGCAGTTACTCCGGGACAGGGAAGGCTGAAGCTTTCTTT CASSYSGTGKAEAFF
TRBJ1-5 TRBV6-5 many - TGTGCCAGCAGTTACGGCTCCGGTGGTCAGCCCCAGCATTTT CASSYGSGGQPQHF
TRBJ2-3 TRBV20-1 many TRBD2 TGCAGTGCTAGCGGGGGGACCTCTAGCACAGATACGCAGTATTTT CSASGGTSSTDTQYF
TRBJ2-3 TRBV6-5 - TRBD2 TGTGCCAGCAGTTCCCTAGCGGGGGCGACAGATACGCAGTATTTT CASSSLAGATDTQYF
TRBJ2-1 TRBV7-9 - - TGTGCCAGCAGCTTTGGGAGGCCCAATGAGCGGTTCTTC CASSFGRPNERFF